Following are 3 T cell receptor beta chains from one sample sequenced in a study of shared clonotypes between healthy human individuals. Repertoires were generated with immunoSEQ multiplex PCR, while TCRdb's copy carries only in-frame clones and drops some. Seen here are 450,000 to 600,000 clones, 70% to 85% observed once, and the top ten hold less than 15%. The sample comprised PBMCs. The receptors stem from a woman in her thirties or forties in good health. Some clones in this sample may be carry-over from other donors' samples.

The chain has TRBV28 and TRBJ1-1; a possible D gene is TRBD1 (6 bases). Trimming shortened V by 4 bases and J by 8 bases, and 11 bases separated the two germline ends. CDR3 size: 12 residues. Per germline, CDR1 MDHEN and CDR2 SYDVKM. The CDR3 reads CASSSNRVEAFF. The DNA for the CDR3 is TGTGCCAGCAGTTCAAACAGGGTAGAAGCTTTCTTT.

V and J are TRBV5-1 and TRBJ2-2, with unresolved D. The CDR3 extends over 15 amino acids. Germline lookup yields CDR1 SGHRS and CDR2 YFSETQ. Trimming removed 4 bases at V and 6 bases at J, with 16 bases between. The DNA of the CDR3 is TGCGCCAGCAGCCCCGACCTGGGGTATCCCGGGGAGCTGTTTTTT. Translated: CASSPDLGYPGELFF.

The chain uses TRBV19 and TRBJ1-2, with 7 bases identical to TRBD1. The CDR3 is 13 residues long. J lost 4 bases, V lost 7 bases, and 6 bases had no gene match. Germline V CDR1 and CDR2: LNHDA, SQIVND (reference sequence). In DNA form, the CDR3 reads TGTGCCAGTAAATTGGCAGGGGGCTATGGCTACACCTTC. This translates into CASKLAGGYGYTF. The entire variable domain, with the rest obtained from reference TRBV19 and TRBJ1-2, is as follows: DGGITQSPKYLFRKEGQNVTLSCEQNLNHDAMYWYRQDPGQGLRLIYYSQIVNDFQKGDIAEGYSVSREKKESFPLTVTSAQKNPTAFYLCASKLAGGYGYTFGSGTRLTVV.